The next 25 T cell receptor beta chains were all read from a single sample in a study of cytomegalovirus exposure and HLA in healthy donors. The PCR was carried out with 60 Vbeta primers and 13 Jbeta primers. The protocol was immunoSEQ multiplex PCR, while the TCRdb copy is restricted to in-frame clones and leaves out a portion. The table lists 250,000 to 300,000 clones, 84% of them singletons. The sequenced material came from PBMCs. The receptors come from a woman between 35 and 50 years old in good health and CMV-seropositive.

The V call is TRBV28, the J call TRBJ2-7; no definite D call. Trimming stripped 1 base from V and 0 bases from J, with 7 bases between. CDR1 is MDHEN, CDR2 SYDVKM, per germline. The CDR3 is 14 residues long. The CDR3 loop is CASSLYTFSYEQYF. CDR3 bases: TGTGCCAGCAGTTTATACACCTTCTCCTACGAGCAGTACTTC.

The CDR3 spells CASSIGTGTYEQYF. The CDR3 coding sequence is TGTGCCAGCAGCATCGGGACAGGGACCTACGAGCAGTACTTC. J is TRBJ2-7 and V is TRBV11-3; the match to TRBD1 covers 9 bases. Germline-derived CDR1 and CDR2 are SGHNT and YENEEA. This CDR3 has 14 residues. V lost 5 bases, J lost 2 bases, and 4 bases stayed unmatched.

The chain is built from TRBV25-1 and TRBJ1-1; TRBD1 matches 12 bases. Trimming took 4 bases from V and 6 from J; bases not matched to a gene: 9. The germline CDR1 and CDR2 sequences are MGHDK and SYGVNS. There are 16 residues in the CDR3. DNA for the CDR3: TGTGCCAGCAGTGTACGCGGGACAGGGGGCTTCGCTGAAGCTTTCTTT. Residues: CASSVRGTGGFAEAFF.

Only one count was recorded for this clone. CDR3 nucleotide sequence: TGTGCCAGCAGCTTAGATCCGGGAGATGAGCAGTTCTTC. Translation: CASSLDPGDEQFF. The genes are TRBV11-2 and TRBJ2-1; a weak D match, TRBD2 (6 bases). V gave up 0 bases and J gave up 8 bases, with 8 bases separating them. The V gene's germline CDR1 is SGHAT and CDR2 FQNNGV. The CDR3 totals 13 residues.

J is TRBJ2-7 and V is TRBV27, with D possibly being TRBD1 (6 bases). The V and J ends lost 1 base and 1 base respectively, with 8 bases between them. CDR1 MNHEY and CDR2 SMNVEV come from the germline V gene (reference sequence). The CDR3 consists of 14 residues. CDR3 amino acids: CASSLLGQSYEQYF. In DNA form, the CDR3 reads TGTGCCAGCAGTTTATTGGGACAATCCTACGAGCAGTACTTC.

The count of this clone is one. The chain joins TRBV4-3 to TRBJ2-1, with D maybe TRBD1 (6 bases). V lost 0 bases and J 8 bases, leaving 8 bases between the germline ends. Germline V gene lookup returns CDR1 LGHNA and CDR2 YSLEER. This CDR3 is built from 13 residues. Here the CDR3 reads CASSQDGGYEQFF. CDR3 DNA sequence: TGCGCCAGCAGCCAAGATGGGGGCTATGAGCAGTTCTTC.

For the CDR3, the DNA is TGCAGCGTACGAACTAGCACAGATACGCAGTATTTT. Translating gives CSVRTSTDTQYF. The rearrangement joins TRBV29-1 to TRBJ2-3; D call uncertain. CDR3 length: 12 amino acids. V lost 6 bases and J lost 0, with 7 bases in between. CDR1 SQVTM and CDR2 ANQGSEA come from the germline V gene.

This clone has a single count. The chain is built from TRBV23-1 and TRBJ1-1; D gene unclear. TRBV23-1 is treated as an ORF (open reading frame) with a function not yet certain. This CDR3 region has 11 residues. CDR3 loop: CPHPPFRFCFF. The CDR3 DNA reads TGCCCCCACCCCCCGTTCAGGTTTTGTTTCTTT.

The J gene is TRBJ1-4, the V gene TRBV2, with a possible D match to TRBD1 (5 bases). The V end lost 3 bases, the J end lost 0 bases, and 11 bases lay between the germline ends. The CDR3 loop spans 16 amino acids. Germline V CDR1 and CDR2: SNHLY, FYNNEI. CDR3 nucleotides: TGTGCCAGCAGTGAGTGGACACCAACAACTAATGAAAAACTGTTTTTT. Protein sequence: CASSEWTPTTNEKLFF.

The V and J genes are TRBV5-1 and TRBJ1-2; 10 positions agree with TRBD1. This CDR3 is 16 amino acids long. The J segment lost 2 bases and the V segment lost 4 bases, leaving 8 bases of the junction unmatched. CDR1 and CDR2 (germline): SGHRS, YFSETQ. The CDR3 nucleotides are TGCGCCAGCAGCCTCGGGACAGGGGAGGCGAACTATGGCTACACCTTC. It codes for CASSLGTGEANYGYTF.

V gene TRBV9 combines with J gene TRBJ2-3; 10 bases align to TRBD2. This CDR3 has 16 residues. The germline V gene encodes CDR1 SGDLS and CDR2 YYNGEE. V lost 0 bases to trimming and J lost 1 base; unmatched junction nucleotides: 2. The CDR3, as DNA: TGTGCCAGCAGCGTAGTGCTAGCGGGGGGCACAGATACGCAGTATTTT. Its protein is CASSVVLAGGTDTQYF. Full variable domain (rest looked up from reference TRBV9 and TRBJ2-3): DSGVTQTPKHLITATGQRVTLRCSPRSGDLSVYWYQQSLDQGLQFLIQYYNGEERAKGNILERFSAQQFPDLHSELNLSSLELGDSALYFCASSVVLAGGTDTQYFGPGTRLTVL.

V gene TRBV5-1 combines with J gene TRBJ2-5; 11 nucleotides line up with TRBD1. The CDR3 is 16 amino acids. The germline V gene has CDR1 SGHRS and CDR2 YFSETQ. The ends lost 3 bases at V and 1 base at J; junction bases unmatched: 5. The CDR3: CASSYGTGGRQETQYF. The CDR3, as DNA: TGCGCCAGCAGCTATGGGACAGGGGGTCGCCAAGAGACCCAGTACTTC.

This chain joins TRBV19 and TRBJ2-1, with D possibly matching TRBD2 (5 bases). This CDR3 is built from 14 residues. CDR1 is LNHDA, CDR2 SQIVND, per germline (reference sequence). V lost 5 bases and J 6 bases, leaving 14 bases between the germline ends. CDR3 amino acids: CASSFTSFPNEQFF. CDR3 bases: TGTGCCAGTAGTTTCACTAGTTTCCCCAATGAGCAGTTCTTC. The full variable domain, completed using reference TRBV19 and TRBJ2-1, is DGGITQSPKYLFRKEGQNVTLSCEQNLNHDAMYWYRQDPGQGLRLIYYSQIVNDFQKGDIAEGYSVSREKKESFPLTVTSAQKNPTAFYLCASSFTSFPNEQFFGPGTRLTVL.

The chain is built from TRBV11-3 and TRBJ2-7; D is perhaps TRBD2 (6 bases). The CDR3 has 13 residues. Germline V gene sequence: CDR1 SGHNT, CDR2 YENEEA. The germline V and J ends were trimmed by 3 bases and 4 bases, with 10 bases remaining between them. DNA for the CDR3: TGTGCCAGCAGCTTTGGGGGGAGTTACGAGCAGTACTTC. Protein product: CASSFGGSYEQYF.

The chain links TRBV30 to TRBJ2-1; 8 bases map to TRBD2. With V trimmed by 1 base and J by 0 bases, 8 bases remained unmatched. Germline V gene data show CDR1 as GTSNPN and CDR2 as SVGIG (reference sequence). The CDR3 covers 17 residues. This CDR3 reads CAWSDISGSPSYNEQFF. In DNA form, the CDR3 reads TGTGCCTGGAGTGACATAAGCGGGAGCCCCTCCTACAATGAGCAGTTCTTC. Together with reference TRBV30 and TRBJ2-1, the CDR3 gives the full variable domain: SQTIHQWPATLVQPVGSPLSLECTVEGTSNPNLYWYRQAAGRGLQLLFYSVGIGQISSEVPQNLSASRPQDRQFILSSKKLLLSDSGFYLCAWSDISGSPSYNEQFFGPGTRLTVL.

The chain combines TRBV7-2 with TRBJ1-1; D uncertain. Germline V CDR1 and CDR2: SGHTA, FQGNSA. V lost 7 bases, J lost 7 bases, and 10 bases lay in between. The CDR3 has 11 amino acids. CDR3 DNA sequence: TGTGCCAGCACCAATACAATTGAAGCTTTCTTT. Translating gives CASTNTIEAFF.

This chain joins TRBV2 and TRBJ2-5; 10 nucleotides agree with TRBD1. Germline CDR1 SNHLY, CDR2 FYNNEI. The CDR3 is 16 residues long. V gave up 5 bases and J gave up 5 bases; unmatched junction bases: 11. CDR3 DNA: TGTGCCAGCAGTAGCACGGACAGGGGGTTTCTGGAGACCCAGTACTTC. This codes for CASSSTDRGFLETQYF.

This sequence joins TRBV5-1 and TRBJ2-5, with 11 bases aligning to TRBD2. Gene TRBJ2-7 matches the end of the DNA better, so the J call may be wrong. The germline V gene has CDR1 SGHRS and CDR2 YFSETQ. There are 15 residues in the CDR3. The CDR3: CASSIDGTSGYEQYF. CDR3 DNA: TGCGCCAGCAGCATAGACGGGACTAGCGGCTACGAGCAGTACTTC.

This chain uses TRBV6-1 with TRBJ1-5; the match to TRBD1 covers 7 bases. The CDR3 is made up of 13 amino acids. Germline CDR1 reads MNHNS; CDR2 reads SASEGT. V shed 8 bases, J shed 0 bases, and the junction held 1 base outside the gene matches. In DNA, the CDR3 is TGTGCCAGCGGACAGGTTAGCAATCAGCCCCAGCATTTT. Translated: CASGQVSNQPQHF.

The chain uses TRBV4-2 and TRBJ2-7, with D tentatively TRBD1 (5 bases). The CDR3 runs to 16 residues. Germline CDR1 LGHNA, CDR2 YNFKEQ. Trimming pared 0 bases from V and 3 bases from J, leaving 15 bases between. Written as DNA, the CDR3 is TGTGCCAGCAGCCAAGAAGGCGCACAGGAAATCTACGAGCAGTACTTC. It specifies CASSQEGAQEIYEQYF.

This chain uses TRBV27 with TRBJ2-7; 9 nucleotides match TRBD2. J was trimmed by 7 bases and V by 5 bases; bases with no gene match: 12. CDR1 and CDR2 from the germline V gene are MNHEY and SMNVEV (reference sequence). The CDR3 is 15 residues long. The CDR3: CASSVLAGEASEQYF. CDR3 bases: TGTGCCAGCAGTGTATTAGCGGGAGAGGCCTCGGAGCAGTACTTC.

The chain has TRBV19 and TRBJ1-4; the match to TRBD1 covers 9 bases. Germline V CDR1 and CDR2: LNHDA, SQIVND (reference sequence). The CDR3 spans 13 residues. The J segment lost 8 bases and the V segment lost 5 bases, leaving 3 bases of the junction unmatched. In nucleotides, the CDR3 is TGTGCCAGTAGTTTGACAGGGGGGGAAAAACTGTTTTTT. This sequence encodes CASSLTGGEKLFF. Complete variable domain (other parts from reference TRBV19 and TRBJ1-4): DGGITQSPKYLFRKEGQNVTLSCEQNLNHDAMYWYRQDPGQGLRLIYYSQIVNDFQKGDIAEGYSVSREKKESFPLTVTSAQKNPTAFYLCASSLTGGEKLFFGSGTQLSVL.

The J gene is TRBJ2-7, the V gene TRBV6-1; 10 bases map to TRBD1. Unmatched junction bases numbered 11, after V lost 10 bases and J lost 2 bases. This CDR3 is built from 15 residues. CDR1 and CDR2 (germline): MNHNS, SASEGT. In nucleotides, the CDR3 is TGTGCCATCAACCGACCCGGGACAGGGGCCTACGAGCAGTACTTC. Protein: CAINRPGTGAYEQYF.

The V and J genes are TRBV16 and TRBJ2-7; weak D call: TRBD2 (5 bases). Germline loops: CDR1 KGHSY, CDR2 FQNENV. The CDR3 has 16 residues. V lost 6 bases, J lost 0 bases, and 18 bases lay in between. CDR3 loop: CASSSHGDSSSYEQYF. The DNA for the CDR3 is TGTGCCAGCAGTTCCCACGGGGATTCAAGCTCCTACGAGCAGTACTTC.

The rearrangement uses TRBV19 and TRBJ2-1; 7 bases agree with TRBD2. Trimming removed 6 bases from V and 9 bases from J; junction bases left unmatched: 17. The CDR3 extends over 16 amino acids. Per the germline V gene, CDR1 is LNHDA and CDR2 is SQIVND (reference sequence). CDR3: CASSPPSGEVMGEQFF. Written as DNA, the CDR3 is TGTGCCAGTAGCCCTCCTAGCGGAGAGGTGATGGGTGAGCAGTTCTTC.